This T cell receptor beta chain was captured in a study of cytomegalovirus exposure and HLA in healthy donors. Turning to this clone: Antigen unknown.

Study results and caveats: An analysis that came later showed most CMV-associated TCR beta chains appearing HLA-restricted.

V was cut by 4 bases and J by 8 bases, with 14 bases left in between. Germline lookup yields CDR1 SGHRS and CDR2 YFSETQ. The CDR3 contains 13 residues. The PCR used 60 Vbeta and 13 Jbeta primers. Using immunoSEQ multiplex PCR, the repertoire was profiled, and TCRdb retains in-frame clones only, with some absent. The sample includes some 140,000 clones, around 82% of them seen just once. This chain connects TRBV5-1 to TRBJ2-3, with a tentative D call TRBD2 (5 bases). The sequenced sample consisted of PBMCs. The source of this sequence is a woman aged 40 to 50 in good health and CMV-seropositive. CDR3 in amino acids: CASSRTIGGTQYF. The DNA for the CDR3 is TGCGCCAGCAGCCGTACGATAGGAGGTACGCAGTATTTT.